This T cell receptor (beta chain) is drawn from a study of blood T cell repertoires in COVID-19. Study summary: Sources were T cells, B-cell-depleted T cells, or PBMCs; the material itself was cDNA or gDNA.

The CDR3 has 12 amino acids. Germline CDR1 reads MNHEY; CDR2 reads SVGAGI. V lost 4 bases, J lost 10 bases, and 8 bases lay in between. Only in-frame clones appear in the TCRdb table, and some are missing; sequencing was by immunoSEQ multiplex PCR. The repertoire holds around 290,000 clones, with 87% as singletons. The source of this sequence is a woman aged 45-59 years who had recovered from COVID-19. This rearrangement joins TRBV6-5 to TRBJ1-6; D remains ambiguous. The sample consisted of peripheral blood. CDR3 bases: TGTGCCAGCAGTTCCGATCAGTCACCCCTCCACTTT. Amino acid sequence: CASSSDQSPLHF.